This T cell receptor beta chain was recorded in a study of blood T cell repertoires in COVID-19. Study background: The United States, Italy and Spain were the sources of the acute and convalescent COVID-19 samples.

This CDR3 spans 14 amino acids. The germline V gene has CDR1 MDHEN and CDR2 SYDVKM. V lost 6 bases to trimming and J lost 2 bases, with 13 bases between them. The protocol was immunoSEQ multiplex PCR, while the TCRdb copy is restricted to in-frame clones and leaves out a portion. The repertoire holds about 280,000 clones, with about nine tenths as singletons. The Seattle patients joined while their infection was active and were tracked longitudinally afterward. The clonotype originates from a woman in her twenties or thirties with COVID-19, enrolled during active disease. The sequenced material came from peripheral blood. This sequence joins TRBV28 and TRBJ2-5, with a tentative D call TRBD2 (5 bases). The CDR3 DNA reads TGTGCCAGCAGGACGCTAGCAGATCAAGAGACCCAGTACTTC. Its protein product is CASRTLADQETQYF.